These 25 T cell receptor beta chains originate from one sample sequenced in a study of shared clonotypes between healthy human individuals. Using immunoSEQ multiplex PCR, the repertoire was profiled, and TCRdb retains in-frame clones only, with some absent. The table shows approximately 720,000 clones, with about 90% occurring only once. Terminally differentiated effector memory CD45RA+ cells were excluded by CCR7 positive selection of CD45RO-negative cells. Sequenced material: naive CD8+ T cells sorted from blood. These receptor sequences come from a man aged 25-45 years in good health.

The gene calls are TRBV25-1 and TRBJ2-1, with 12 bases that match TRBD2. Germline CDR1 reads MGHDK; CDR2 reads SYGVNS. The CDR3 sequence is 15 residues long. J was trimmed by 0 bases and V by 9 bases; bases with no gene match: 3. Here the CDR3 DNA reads TGTGCCAGTCTAGCGGGAGGGAGCTCCTACAATGAGCAGTTCTTC. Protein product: CASLAGGSSYNEQFF.

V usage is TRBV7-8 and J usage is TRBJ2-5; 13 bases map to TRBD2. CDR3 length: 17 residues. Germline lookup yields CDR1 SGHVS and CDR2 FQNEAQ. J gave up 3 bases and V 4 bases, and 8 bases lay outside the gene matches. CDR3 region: CASSSIPGLAGEETQYF. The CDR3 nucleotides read TGTGCCAGCAGCTCCATACCCGGACTAGCGGGAGAAGAGACCCAGTACTTC.

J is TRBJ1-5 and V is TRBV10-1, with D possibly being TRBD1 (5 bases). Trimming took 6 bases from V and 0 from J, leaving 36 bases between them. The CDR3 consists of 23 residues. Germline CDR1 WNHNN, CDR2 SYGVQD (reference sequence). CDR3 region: CASRDEPGRMMTFPFISNQPQHF. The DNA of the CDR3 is TGCGCCAGCAGGGATGAACCGGGACGGATGATGACCTTCCCGTTTATTAGCAATCAGCCCCAGCATTTT.

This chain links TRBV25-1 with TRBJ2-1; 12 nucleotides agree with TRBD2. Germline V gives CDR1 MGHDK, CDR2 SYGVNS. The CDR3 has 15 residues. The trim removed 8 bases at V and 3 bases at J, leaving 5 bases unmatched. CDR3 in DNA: TGTGCCAGCGTCTGGACTAGCGGGATCTACAATGAGCAGTTCTTC. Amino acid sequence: CASVWTSGIYNEQFF.

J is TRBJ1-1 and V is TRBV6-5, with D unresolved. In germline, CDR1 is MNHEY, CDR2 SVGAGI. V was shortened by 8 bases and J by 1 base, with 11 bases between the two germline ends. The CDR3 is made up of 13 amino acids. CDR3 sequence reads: CASVGIENTEAFF. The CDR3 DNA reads TGTGCCAGCGTTGGGATCGAGAACACTGAAGCTTTCTTT.

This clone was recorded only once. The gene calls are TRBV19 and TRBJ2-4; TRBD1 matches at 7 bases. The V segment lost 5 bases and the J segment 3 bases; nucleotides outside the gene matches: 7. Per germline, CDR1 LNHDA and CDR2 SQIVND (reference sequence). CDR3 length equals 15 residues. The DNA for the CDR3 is TGTGCCAGTAGTCCAGAAGACAGGGACAAAAACATTCAGTACTTC. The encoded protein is CASSPEDRDKNIQYF.

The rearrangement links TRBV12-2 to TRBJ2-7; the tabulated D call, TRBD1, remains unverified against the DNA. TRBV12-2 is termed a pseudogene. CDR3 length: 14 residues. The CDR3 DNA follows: TGTGCAAGTCGATTAAACTACAGGGGGTACGAGCAGTACTTC. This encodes CASRLNYRGYEQYF.

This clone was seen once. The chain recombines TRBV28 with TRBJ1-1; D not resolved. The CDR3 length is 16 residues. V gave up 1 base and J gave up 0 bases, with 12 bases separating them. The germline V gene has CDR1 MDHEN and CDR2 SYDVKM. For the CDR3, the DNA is TGTGCCAGCAGTTTATTGCGTCCCGGGCTGAACACTGAAGCTTTCTTT. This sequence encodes CASSLLRPGLNTEAFF.

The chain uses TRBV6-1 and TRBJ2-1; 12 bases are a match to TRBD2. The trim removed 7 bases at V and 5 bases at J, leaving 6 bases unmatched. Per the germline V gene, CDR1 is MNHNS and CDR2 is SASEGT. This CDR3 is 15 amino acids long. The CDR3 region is CASTSRTSGNNEQFF. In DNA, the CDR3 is TGTGCCAGCACATCGAGGACTAGCGGGAACAATGAGCAGTTCTTC.

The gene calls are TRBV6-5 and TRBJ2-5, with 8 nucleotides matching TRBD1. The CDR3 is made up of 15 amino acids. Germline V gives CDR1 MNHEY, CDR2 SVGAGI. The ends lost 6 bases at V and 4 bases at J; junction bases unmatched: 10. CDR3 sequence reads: CASRMAGGFRETQYF. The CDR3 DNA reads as TGTGCCAGCAGAATGGCAGGGGGCTTTCGAGAGACCCAGTACTTC.

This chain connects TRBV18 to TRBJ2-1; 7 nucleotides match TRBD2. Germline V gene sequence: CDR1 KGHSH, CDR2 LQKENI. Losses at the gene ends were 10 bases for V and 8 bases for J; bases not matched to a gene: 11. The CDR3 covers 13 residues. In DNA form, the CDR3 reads TGTGCCATGAAGGGCGGGAGTAGTGATGAGCAGTTCTTC. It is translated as CAMKGGSSDEQFF.

This CDR3 reads CASSLWGSGSSETQYF. CDR3 nucleotides: TGTGCCAGCAGTTTATGGGGTAGCGGGAGCTCTGAGACCCAGTACTTC. The chain links TRBV27 to TRBJ2-5, with TRBD2 matching 9 bases. J gave up 5 bases and V 1 base, and 8 bases lay outside the gene matches. CDR1 is MNHEY and CDR2 is SMNVEV in the germline V gene (reference sequence). The CDR3 runs to 16 residues.

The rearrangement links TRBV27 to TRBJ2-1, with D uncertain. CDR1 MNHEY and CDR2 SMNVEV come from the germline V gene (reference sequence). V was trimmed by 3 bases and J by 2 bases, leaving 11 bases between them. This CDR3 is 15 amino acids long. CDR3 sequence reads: CASSLNGHAYNEQFF. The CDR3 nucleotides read TGTGCCAGCAGTTTGAACGGGCATGCCTACAATGAGCAGTTCTTC.

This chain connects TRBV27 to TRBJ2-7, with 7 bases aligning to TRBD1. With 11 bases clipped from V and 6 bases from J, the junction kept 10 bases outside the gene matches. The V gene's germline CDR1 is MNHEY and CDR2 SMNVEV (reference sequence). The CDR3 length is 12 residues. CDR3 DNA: TGTGCCTCCGCGACAGGGTTCCGCGAGCAGTACTTC. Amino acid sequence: CASATGFREQYF.

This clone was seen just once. CDR3 DNA: TGTGCCAGCAGTTGGACAGGGGGGAGCACTGAAGCTTTCTTT. Translation: CASSWTGGSTEAFF. The chain employs TRBV27 and TRBJ1-1; 10 bases map to TRBD1. Germline V gene data show CDR1 as MNHEY and CDR2 as SMNVEV (reference sequence). The J segment lost 4 bases and the V segment lost 4 bases, leaving 3 bases of the junction unmatched. The CDR3 runs 14 residues.

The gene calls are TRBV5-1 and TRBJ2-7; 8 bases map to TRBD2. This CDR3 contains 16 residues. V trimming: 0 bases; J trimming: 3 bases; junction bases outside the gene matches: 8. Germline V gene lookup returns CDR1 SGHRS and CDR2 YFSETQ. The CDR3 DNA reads TGCGCCAGCAGCTTGGCCGCGGGGGGCGGGAGCTACGAGCAGTACTTC. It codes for CASSLAAGGGSYEQYF.

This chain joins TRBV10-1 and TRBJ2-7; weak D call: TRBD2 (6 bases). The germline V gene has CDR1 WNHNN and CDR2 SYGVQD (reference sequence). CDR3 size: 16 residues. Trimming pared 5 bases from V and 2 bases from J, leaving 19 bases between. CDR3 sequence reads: CASSNEGTESTYEQYF. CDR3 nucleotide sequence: TGCGCCAGCAGTAATGAGGGGACTGAAAGTACCTACGAGCAGTACTTC.

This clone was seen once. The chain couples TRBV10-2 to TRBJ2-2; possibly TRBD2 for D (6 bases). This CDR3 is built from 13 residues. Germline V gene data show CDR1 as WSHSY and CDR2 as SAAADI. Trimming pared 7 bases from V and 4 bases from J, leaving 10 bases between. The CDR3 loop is CASISGVTGELFF. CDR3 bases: TGCGCCAGCATTTCGGGAGTCACCGGGGAGCTGTTTTTT.

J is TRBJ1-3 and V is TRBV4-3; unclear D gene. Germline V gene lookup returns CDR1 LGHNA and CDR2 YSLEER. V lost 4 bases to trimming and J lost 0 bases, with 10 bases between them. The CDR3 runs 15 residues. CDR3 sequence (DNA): TGCGCCAGCAGCCCGCGGGCCAGCTCTGGAAACACCATATATTTT. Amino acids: CASSPRASSGNTIYF.

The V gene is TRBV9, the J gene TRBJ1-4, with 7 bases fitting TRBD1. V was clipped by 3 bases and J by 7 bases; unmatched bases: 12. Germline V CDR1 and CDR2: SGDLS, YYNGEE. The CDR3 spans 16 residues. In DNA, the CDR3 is TGTGCCAGCAGCGCCGCCCGGGACAGAAGCTTTGAAAAACTGTTTTTT. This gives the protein CASSAARDRSFEKLFF.

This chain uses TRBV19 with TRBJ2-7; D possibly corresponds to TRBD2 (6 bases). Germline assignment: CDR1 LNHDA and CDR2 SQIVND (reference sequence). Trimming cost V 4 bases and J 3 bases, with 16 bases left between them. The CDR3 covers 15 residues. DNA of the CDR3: TGTGCCAGTAGTACTTACTCTAGCGCGTACTACGAGCAGTACTTC. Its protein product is CASSTYSSAYYEQYF.

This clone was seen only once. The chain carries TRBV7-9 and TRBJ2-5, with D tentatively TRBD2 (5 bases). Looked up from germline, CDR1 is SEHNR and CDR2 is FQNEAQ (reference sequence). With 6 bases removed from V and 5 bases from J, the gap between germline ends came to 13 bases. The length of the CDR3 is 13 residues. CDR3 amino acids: CASRHLALETQYF. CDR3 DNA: TGTGCCAGCAGACACCTAGCTTTGGAGACCCAGTACTTC.

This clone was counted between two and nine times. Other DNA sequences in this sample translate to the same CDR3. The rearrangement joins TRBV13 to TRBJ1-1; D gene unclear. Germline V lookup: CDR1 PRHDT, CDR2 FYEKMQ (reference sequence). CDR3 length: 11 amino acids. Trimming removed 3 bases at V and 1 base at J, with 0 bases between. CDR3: CASSLNTEAFF. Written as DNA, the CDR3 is TGTGCCAGCAGCTTGAACACTGAAGCTTTCTTT.

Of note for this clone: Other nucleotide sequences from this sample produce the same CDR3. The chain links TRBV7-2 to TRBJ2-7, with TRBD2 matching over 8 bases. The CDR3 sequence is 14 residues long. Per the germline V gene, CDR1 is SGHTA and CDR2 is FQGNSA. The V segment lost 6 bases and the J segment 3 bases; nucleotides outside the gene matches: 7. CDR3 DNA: TGTGCCAGCAGTCCCAGCGGGAGTGGCTACGAGCAGTACTTC. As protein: CASSPSGSGYEQYF.

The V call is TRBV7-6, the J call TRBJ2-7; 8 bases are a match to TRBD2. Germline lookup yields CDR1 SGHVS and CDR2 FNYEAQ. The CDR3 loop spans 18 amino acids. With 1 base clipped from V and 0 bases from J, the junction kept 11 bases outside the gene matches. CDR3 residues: CASSLERASGYSSYEQYF. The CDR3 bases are TGTGCCAGCAGCTTAGAAAGGGCTAGCGGGTATTCCTCCTACGAGCAGTACTTC.